This record concerns one T cell receptor beta chain sequence. A TCRbeta library incorporating unique molecular identifiers was prepared. Using its own MiXCR run on the PCR reads, TCRdb lists one record per CDR3 protein. The profile shows approximately 510,000 distinct CDR3 sequences, about 18% of them singletons. J was trimmed by 5 bases and V by 3 bases; bases with no gene match: 12. Germline V gene sequence: CDR1 DFQATT, CDR2 SNEGSKA (reference sequence). The CDR3 is 15 amino acids. The sample belongs to a study of T-cell reconstitution after alpha-beta-depleted transplantation in children. This chain links TRBV20-1 with TRBJ2-7; 8 nucleotides match TRBD1. The input for sequencing was PBMCs from the stem cell graft donor, taken from the stem cell graft. The sequence was obtained from a human donor who donated a stem cell graft to a child with acute lymphoblastic leukemia. The CDR3 loop is CSASVTGTGSNEQYF. CDR3 DNA sequence: TGCAGTGCTAGTGTAACCGGGACAGGATCCAACGAGCAGTACTTC.